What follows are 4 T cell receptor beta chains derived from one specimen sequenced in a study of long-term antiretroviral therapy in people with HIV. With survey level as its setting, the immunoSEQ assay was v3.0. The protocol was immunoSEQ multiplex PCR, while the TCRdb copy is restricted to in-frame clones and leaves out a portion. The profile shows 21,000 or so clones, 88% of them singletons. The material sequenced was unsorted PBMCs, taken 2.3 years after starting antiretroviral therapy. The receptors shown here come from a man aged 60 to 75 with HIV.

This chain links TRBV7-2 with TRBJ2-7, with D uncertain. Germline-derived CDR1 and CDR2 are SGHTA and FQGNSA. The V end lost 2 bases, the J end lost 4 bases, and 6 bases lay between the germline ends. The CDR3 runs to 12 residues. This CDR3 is CASSLSSYEQYF. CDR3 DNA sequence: TGTGCCAGCAGCTTATCCTCTTACGAGCAGTACTTC.

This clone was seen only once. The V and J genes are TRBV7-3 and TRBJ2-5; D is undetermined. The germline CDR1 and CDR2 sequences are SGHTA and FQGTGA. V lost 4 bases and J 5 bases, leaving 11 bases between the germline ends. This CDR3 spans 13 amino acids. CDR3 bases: TGTGCCAGCAGCTATGGCACCCAGGAGACCCAGTACTTC. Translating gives CASSYGTQETQYF.

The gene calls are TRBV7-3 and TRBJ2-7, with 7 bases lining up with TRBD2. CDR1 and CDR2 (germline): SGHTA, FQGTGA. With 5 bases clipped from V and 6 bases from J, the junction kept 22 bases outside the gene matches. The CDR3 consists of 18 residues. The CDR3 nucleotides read TGTGCCAGCAGCATCTGGCCCGCCGACGGGGGGAGTTACTTCGAGCAGTACTTC. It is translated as CASSIWPADGGSYFEQYF.

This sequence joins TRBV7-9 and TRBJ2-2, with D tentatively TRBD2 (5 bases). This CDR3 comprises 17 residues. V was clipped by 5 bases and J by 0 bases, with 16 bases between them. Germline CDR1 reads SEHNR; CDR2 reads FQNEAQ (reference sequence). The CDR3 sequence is CASSRHRGRANTGELFF. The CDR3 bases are TGTGCCAGCAGCCGCCATCGCGGGCGCGCGAACACCGGGGAGCTGTTTTTT. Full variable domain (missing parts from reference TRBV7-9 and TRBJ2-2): DTGVSQNPRHKITKRGQNVTFRCDPISEHNRLYWYRQTLGQGPEFLTYFQNEAQLEKSRLLSDRFSAERPKGSFSTLEIQRTEQGDSAMYLCASSRHRGRANTGELFFGEGSRLTVL.